These 4 T cell receptor beta chains came from one sample sequenced in a study of T cell changes during pregnancy in multiple sclerosis. Sequencing was performed with immunoSEQ multiplex PCR; in TCRdb, only in-frame clones are kept and a portion is missing. The data hold about 92,000 clones, with under 95% observed a single time. Source: peripheral blood, taken in the first trimester of pregnancy. These receptor sequences come from a female donor with multiple sclerosis, enrolled in a pregnancy study.

This clone was seen just once. V and J are TRBV19 and TRBJ2-2; D gene uncertain. Germline assignment: CDR1 LNHDA and CDR2 SQIVND (reference sequence). Trimming left V 5 bases short and J 6 bases short, with 16 bases between. The CDR3 consists of 15 residues. CDR3 in amino acids: CASSLIDFKAGELFF. The CDR3 DNA reads TGTGCCAGTAGTCTGATCGACTTCAAAGCCGGGGAGCTGTTTTTT.

The chain employs TRBV7-8 and TRBJ2-7, with a possible D match to TRBD1 (6 bases). The length of the CDR3 is 14 residues. Germline V gene lookup returns CDR1 SGHVS and CDR2 FQNEAQ. With 7 bases removed from V and 1 base from J, the gap between germline ends came to 14 bases. DNA for the CDR3: TGTGCCAGCACCAAGGGGGTGGGGTCCTACGAGCAGTACTTC. Translating it yields CASTKGVGSYEQYF. The complete variable domain, with remaining parts taken from reference TRBV7-8 and TRBJ2-7, reads GAGVSQSPRYKVAKRGQDVALRCDPISGHVSLFWYQQALGQGPEFLTYFQNEAQLDKSGLPSDRFFAERPEGSVSTLKIQRTQQEDSAVYLCASTKGVGSYEQYFGPGTRLTVT.

CDR3 residues: CASRDDRGRGTQYF. In DNA form, the CDR3 reads TGTGCCAGCAGGGACGACAGGGGGCGAGGGACCCAGTACTTC. This sequence joins TRBV2 and TRBJ2-5, with 10 positions matching TRBD1. J gave up 7 bases and V 6 bases, and 8 bases lay outside the gene matches. The CDR3 runs to 14 residues. Germline CDR1 reads SNHLY; CDR2 reads FYNNEI.

V is TRBV30 and J is TRBJ2-7; tentative D call: TRBD1 (6 bases). Germline lookup yields CDR1 GTSNPN and CDR2 SVGIG (reference sequence). The CDR3 totals 14 residues. Trimming removed 3 bases from V and 4 bases from J, with 16 bases in between. CDR3 nucleotides: TGTGCCTGGAGCGCCGGGACAAACCAATACGAGCAGTACTTC. Protein sequence: CAWSAGTNQYEQYF.